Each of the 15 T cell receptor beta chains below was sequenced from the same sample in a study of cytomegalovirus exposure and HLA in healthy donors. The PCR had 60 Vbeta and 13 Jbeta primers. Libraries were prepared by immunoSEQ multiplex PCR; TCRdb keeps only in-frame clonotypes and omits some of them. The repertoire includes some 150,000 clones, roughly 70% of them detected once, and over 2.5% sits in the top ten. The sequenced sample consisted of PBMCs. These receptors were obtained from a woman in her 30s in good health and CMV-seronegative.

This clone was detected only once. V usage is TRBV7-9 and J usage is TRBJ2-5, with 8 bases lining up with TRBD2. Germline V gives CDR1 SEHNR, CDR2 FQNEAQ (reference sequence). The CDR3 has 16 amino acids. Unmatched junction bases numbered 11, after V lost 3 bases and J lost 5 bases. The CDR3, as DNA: TGTGCCAGCAGCTTTTATTCCGGGGGGGCCGACGAGACCCAGTACTTC. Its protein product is CASSFYSGGADETQYF.

The CDR3 DNA sequence: TGTGCCAGCAGCGGCTCAGTAACCACTGAAGCTTTCTTT. Its protein is CASSGSVTTEAFF. The chain uses TRBV7-2 and TRBJ1-1; D is unresolved. The germline V and J ends were trimmed by 5 bases and 4 bases, with 11 bases remaining between them. This CDR3 is built from 13 residues. Germline loops: CDR1 SGHTA, CDR2 FQGNSA.

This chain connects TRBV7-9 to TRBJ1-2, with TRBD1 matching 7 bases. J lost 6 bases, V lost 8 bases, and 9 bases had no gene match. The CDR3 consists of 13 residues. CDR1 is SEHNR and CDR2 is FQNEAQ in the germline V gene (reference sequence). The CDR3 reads CASSRDRGDGYTF. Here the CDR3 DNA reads TGTGCCAGCTCTAGGGACAGAGGGGATGGCTACACCTTC.

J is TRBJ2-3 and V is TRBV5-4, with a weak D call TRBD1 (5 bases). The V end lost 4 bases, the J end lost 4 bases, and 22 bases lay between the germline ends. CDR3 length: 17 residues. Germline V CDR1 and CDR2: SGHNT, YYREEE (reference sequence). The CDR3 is CASSARTKVLGPDTQYF. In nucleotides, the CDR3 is TGTGCCAGCAGCGCCAGGACGAAGGTTCTGGGGCCAGATACGCAGTATTTT.

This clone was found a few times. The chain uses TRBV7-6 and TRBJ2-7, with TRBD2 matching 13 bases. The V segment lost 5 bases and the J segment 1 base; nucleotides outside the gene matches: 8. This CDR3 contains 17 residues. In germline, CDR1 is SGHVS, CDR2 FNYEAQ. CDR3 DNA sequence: TGTGCCAGCAGCCCCGGACTAGCGGGGGACCCGTCCTACGAGCAGTACTTC. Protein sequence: CASSPGLAGDPSYEQYF.

The CDR3 reads CASSLLAGAFQETQYF. Here the CDR3 DNA reads TGTGCCAGCAGCTTGCTAGCGGGGGCGTTCCAAGAGACCCAGTACTTC. V and J are TRBV7-2 and TRBJ2-5; 10 bases are shared with TRBD2. Germline CDR1 and CDR2: SGHTA and FQGNSA. V shed 3 bases, J shed 1 base, and the junction held 5 bases outside the gene matches. The length of the CDR3 is 16 residues.

Here the CDR3 reads CASSLMAGASYNEQFF. CDR3 DNA: TGTGCCAGCAGCTTAATGGCGGGGGCATCCTACAATGAGCAGTTCTTC. The chain combines TRBV7-2 with TRBJ2-1, with D possibly TRBD2 on 7 matching bases. CDR3 length: 16 amino acids. V was pared by 2 bases and J by 1 base, with 12 bases between. Germline-derived CDR1 and CDR2 are SGHTA and FQGNSA.

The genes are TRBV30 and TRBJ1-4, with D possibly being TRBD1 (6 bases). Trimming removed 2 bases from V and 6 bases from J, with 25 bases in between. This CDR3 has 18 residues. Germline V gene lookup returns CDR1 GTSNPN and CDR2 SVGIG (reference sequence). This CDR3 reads CAWSPFFTGLGIDEKLFF. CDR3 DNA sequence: TGTGCCTGGAGTCCCTTCTTCACAGGGCTCGGAATCGATGAAAAACTGTTTTTT. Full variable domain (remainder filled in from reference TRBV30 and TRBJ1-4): SQTIHQWPATLVQPVGSPLSLECTVEGTSNPNLYWYRQAAGRGLQLLFYSVGIGQISSEVPQNLSASRPQDRQFILSSKKLLLSDSGFYLCAWSPFFTGLGIDEKLFFGSGTQLSVL.

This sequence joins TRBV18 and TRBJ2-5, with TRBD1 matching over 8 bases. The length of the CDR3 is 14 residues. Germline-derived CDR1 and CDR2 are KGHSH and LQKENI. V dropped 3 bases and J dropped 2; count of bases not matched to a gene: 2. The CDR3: CASSPDRDQETQYF. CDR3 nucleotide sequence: TGTGCCAGCTCACCGGACAGGGATCAAGAGACCCAGTACTTC.

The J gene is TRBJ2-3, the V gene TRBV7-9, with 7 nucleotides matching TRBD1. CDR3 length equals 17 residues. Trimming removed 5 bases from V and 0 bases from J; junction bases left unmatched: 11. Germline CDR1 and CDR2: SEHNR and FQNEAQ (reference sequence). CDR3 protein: CASSHPGGRASTDTQYF. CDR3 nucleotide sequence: TGTGCCAGCAGCCACCCAGGGGGTAGGGCTAGCACAGATACGCAGTATTTT.

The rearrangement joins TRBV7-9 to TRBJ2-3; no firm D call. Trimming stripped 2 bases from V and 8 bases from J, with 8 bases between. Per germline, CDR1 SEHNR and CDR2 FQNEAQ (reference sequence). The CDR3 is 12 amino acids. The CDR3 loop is CASSLMWATQYF. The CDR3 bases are TGTGCCAGCAGCTTAATGTGGGCTACGCAGTATTTT.

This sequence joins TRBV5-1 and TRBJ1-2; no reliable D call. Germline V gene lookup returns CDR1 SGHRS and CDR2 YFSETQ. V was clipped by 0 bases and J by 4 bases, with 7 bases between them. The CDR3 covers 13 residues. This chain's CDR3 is CASSLEQFYGYTF. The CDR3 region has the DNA TGCGCCAGCAGCTTGGAACAGTTCTATGGCTACACCTTC.

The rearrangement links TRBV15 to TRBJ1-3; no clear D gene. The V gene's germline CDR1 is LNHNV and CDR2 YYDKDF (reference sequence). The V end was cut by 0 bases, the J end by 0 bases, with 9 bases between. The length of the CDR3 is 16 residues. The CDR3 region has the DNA TGTGCCACCAGCAGAGATATGGGCCGCTCTGGAAACACCATATATTTT. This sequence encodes CATSRDMGRSGNTIYF.

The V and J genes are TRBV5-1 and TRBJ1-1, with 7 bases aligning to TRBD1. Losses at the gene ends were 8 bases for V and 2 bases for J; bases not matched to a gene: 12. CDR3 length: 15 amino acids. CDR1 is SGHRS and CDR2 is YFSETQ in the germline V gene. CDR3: CASRDRDSSNTEAFF. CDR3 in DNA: TGCGCCAGTAGAGATCGGGACAGTTCAAACACTGAAGCTTTCTTT. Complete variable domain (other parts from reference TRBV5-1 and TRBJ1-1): KAGVTQTPRYLIKTRGQQVTLSCSPISGHRSVSWYQQTPGQGLQFLFEYFSETQRNKGNFPGRFSGRQFSNSRSEMNVSTLELGDSALYLCASRDRDSSNTEAFFGQGTRLTVV.

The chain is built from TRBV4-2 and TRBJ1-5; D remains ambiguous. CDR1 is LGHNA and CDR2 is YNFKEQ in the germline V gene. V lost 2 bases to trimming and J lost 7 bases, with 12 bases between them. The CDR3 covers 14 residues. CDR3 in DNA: TGTGCCAGCAGCCAATTGTCCGGGGAACAGCCCCAGCATTTT. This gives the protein CASSQLSGEQPQHF.